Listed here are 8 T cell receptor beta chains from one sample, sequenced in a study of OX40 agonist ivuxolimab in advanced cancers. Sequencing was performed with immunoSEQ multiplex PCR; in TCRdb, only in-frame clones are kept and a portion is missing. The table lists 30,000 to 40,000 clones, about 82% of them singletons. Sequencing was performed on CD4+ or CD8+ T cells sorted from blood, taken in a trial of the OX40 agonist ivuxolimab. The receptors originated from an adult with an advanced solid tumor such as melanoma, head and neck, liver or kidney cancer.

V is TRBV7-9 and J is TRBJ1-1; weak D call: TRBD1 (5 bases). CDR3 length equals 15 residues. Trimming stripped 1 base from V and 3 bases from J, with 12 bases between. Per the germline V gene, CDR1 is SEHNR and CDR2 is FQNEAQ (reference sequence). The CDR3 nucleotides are TGTGCCAGCAGCTTAGGGGGCACCCTGCACACTGAAGCTTTCTTT. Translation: CASSLGGTLHTEAFF.

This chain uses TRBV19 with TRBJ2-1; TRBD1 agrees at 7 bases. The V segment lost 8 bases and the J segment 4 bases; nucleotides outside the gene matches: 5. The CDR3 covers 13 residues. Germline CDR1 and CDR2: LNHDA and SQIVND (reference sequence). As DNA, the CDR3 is TGTGCCAGTGGGACAGACCCATACAATGAGCAGTTCTTC. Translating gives CASGTDPYNEQFF.

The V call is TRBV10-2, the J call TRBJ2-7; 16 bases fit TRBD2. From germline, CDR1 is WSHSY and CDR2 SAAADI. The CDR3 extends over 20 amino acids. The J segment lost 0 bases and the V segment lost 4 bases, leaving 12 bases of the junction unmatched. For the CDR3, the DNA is TGCGCCAGCAGTGGACGAGCGGGACTAGCGGGGGGGGATTCCTCCTACGAGCAGTACTTC. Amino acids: CASSGRAGLAGGDSSYEQYF.

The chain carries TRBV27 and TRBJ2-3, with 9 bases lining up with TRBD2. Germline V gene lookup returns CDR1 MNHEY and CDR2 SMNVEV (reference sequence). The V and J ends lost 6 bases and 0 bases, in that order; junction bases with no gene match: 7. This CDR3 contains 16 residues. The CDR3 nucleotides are TGTGCCAGCAGGGCCGCGGGGGGGTCTAGCACAGATACGCAGTATTTT. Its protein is CASRAAGGSSTDTQYF.

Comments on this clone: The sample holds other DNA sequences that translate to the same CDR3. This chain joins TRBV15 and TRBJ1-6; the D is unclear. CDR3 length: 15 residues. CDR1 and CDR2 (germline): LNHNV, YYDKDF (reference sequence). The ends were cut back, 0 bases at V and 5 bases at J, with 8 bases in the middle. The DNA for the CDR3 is TGTGCCACCAGCAGAGATCTCGGGAATAATTCACCCCTCCACTTT. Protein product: CATSRDLGNNSPLHF.

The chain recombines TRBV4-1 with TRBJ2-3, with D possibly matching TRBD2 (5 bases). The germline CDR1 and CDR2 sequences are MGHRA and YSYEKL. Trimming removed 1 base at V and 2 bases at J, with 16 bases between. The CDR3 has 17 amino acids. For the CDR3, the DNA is TGCGCCAGCAGCCAAGTCGGGCTAGCAGCCGCCACAGATACGCAGTATTTT. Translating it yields CASSQVGLAAATDTQYF.

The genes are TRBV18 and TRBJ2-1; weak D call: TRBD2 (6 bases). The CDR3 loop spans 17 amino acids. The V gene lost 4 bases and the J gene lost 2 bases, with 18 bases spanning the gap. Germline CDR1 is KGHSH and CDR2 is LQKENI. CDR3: CASSLSGREYTYNEQFF. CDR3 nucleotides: TGTGCCAGCTCACTGAGTGGGCGGGAATATACCTACAATGAGCAGTTCTTC.

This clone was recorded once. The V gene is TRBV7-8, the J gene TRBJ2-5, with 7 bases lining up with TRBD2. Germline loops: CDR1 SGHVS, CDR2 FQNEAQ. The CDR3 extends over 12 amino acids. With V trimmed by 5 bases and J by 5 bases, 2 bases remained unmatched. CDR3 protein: CASSDSGETQYF. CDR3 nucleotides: TGTGCCAGCAGCGATAGCGGGGAGACCCAGTACTTC.